What follows are 9 T cell receptor beta chains derived from one specimen sequenced in a study of shared clonotypes between healthy human individuals. The table came from immunoSEQ multiplex PCR; TCRdb's copy has only in-frame clones and leaves some out. This sample yields about 2 million clones, of which 90% to 95% are seen a single time; about 0.13% belongs to the top ten. The sequenced sample consisted of naive CD4+ T cells sorted from blood. Regarding subset: CD45RA+ positively selected. The receptors were sampled from a man aged 18 to 29 in good health.

Here the CDR3 DNA reads TGTGCCAGCACCGTGATTGGGACAGGAGAGACCCAGTACTTC. Translating gives CASTVIGTGETQYF. The V call is TRBV28, the J call TRBJ2-5; 8 nucleotides align to TRBD1. The V gene's germline CDR1 is MDHEN and CDR2 SYDVKM. V was clipped by 7 bases and J by 4 bases; unmatched bases: 8. This CDR3 contains 14 residues.

Worth noting for this clone: This specimen includes other DNA sequences encoding the same CDR3. The V and J genes are TRBV9 and TRBJ2-3; the match to TRBD1 covers 7 bases. Germline V gene data show CDR1 as SGDLS and CDR2 as YYNGEE. The CDR3 has 15 residues. The V and J ends lost 2 bases and 1 base, in that order; junction bases with no gene match: 4. The CDR3 sequence is CASSVTGTGTDTQYF. CDR3 nucleotides: TGTGCCAGCAGCGTCACCGGGACAGGCACAGATACGCAGTATTTT.

V gene TRBV7-9 combines with J gene TRBJ2-7; D is ambiguous. CDR1 and CDR2 from the germline V gene are SEHNR and FQNEAQ (reference sequence). The CDR3 has 12 residues. V shed 5 bases and J shed 6 bases, with 11 bases lying between them. CDR3 nucleotides: TGTGCCAGCAGCCCCTCAGTATCCGAGCAGTACTTC. Protein sequence: CASSPSVSEQYF.

The chain uses TRBV4-1 and TRBJ2-2; D unclear. Germline lookup yields CDR1 MGHRA and CDR2 YSYEKL. V lost 0 bases, J lost 8 bases, and 16 bases lay in between. CDR3 length equals 16 residues. CDR3 sequence (DNA): TGCGCCAGCAGCCAAGATAATCGCCCGCCGGTGGGGGAGCTGTTTTTT. Its protein is CASSQDNRPPVGELFF.

The chain is built from TRBV5-4 and TRBJ2-7, with 14 bases lining up with TRBD2. The V segment lost 4 bases and the J segment 1 base; nucleotides outside the gene matches: 7. The CDR3 length is 17 residues. Germline assignment: CDR1 SGHNT and CDR2 YYREEE (reference sequence). The CDR3 coding sequence is TGTGCCAGCAGCCGGCGACTAGCGGGAGGGCAATCCTACGAGCAGTACTTC. Translating gives CASSRRLAGGQSYEQYF.

The chain recombines TRBV2 with TRBJ2-7; D call uncertain. This CDR3 contains 11 residues. V lost 4 bases and J lost 6, with 7 bases in between. Per the germline V gene, CDR1 is SNHLY and CDR2 is FYNNEI. CDR3 bases: TGTGCCAGCAGTGCTGCAAGCGAGCAGTACTTC. Translation: CASSAASEQYF.

As to this clone: This same CDR3 is encoded by further DNA sequences in the sample. V usage is TRBV5-6 and J usage is TRBJ2-1; D not resolved. The CDR3 has 15 amino acids. The germline gives CDR1 SGHDT, CDR2 YYEEEE. Trimming took off 0 bases at V and 0 bases at J, with 7 bases between the two ends. CDR3 region: CASSLGVSSYNEQFF. In DNA, the CDR3 is TGTGCCAGCAGCTTGGGGGTAAGCTCCTACAATGAGCAGTTCTTC.

J is TRBJ1-4 and V is TRBV30; weak D call: TRBD1 (6 bases). Looked up from germline, CDR1 is GTSNPN and CDR2 is SVGIG (reference sequence). CDR3 length: 14 amino acids. V was shortened by 3 bases and J by 6 bases, with 14 bases between the two germline ends. The CDR3 DNA follows: TGTGCCTGGAGCTCCCGGGACAAGTATGAAAAACTGTTTTTT. Translating it yields CAWSSRDKYEKLFF.

V gene TRBV10-3 combines with J gene TRBJ2-5; TRBD1 might be the D (5 bases). Between the trimmed V and J ends, which lost 7 bases and 3 bases, there was a span of 12 bases. Germline CDR1 and CDR2: ENHRY and SYGVKD. The CDR3 is made up of 13 amino acids. CDR3 nucleotide sequence: TGTGCCATCACTCAGGACACAAAAGAGACCCAGTACTTC. This codes for CAITQDTKETQYF.